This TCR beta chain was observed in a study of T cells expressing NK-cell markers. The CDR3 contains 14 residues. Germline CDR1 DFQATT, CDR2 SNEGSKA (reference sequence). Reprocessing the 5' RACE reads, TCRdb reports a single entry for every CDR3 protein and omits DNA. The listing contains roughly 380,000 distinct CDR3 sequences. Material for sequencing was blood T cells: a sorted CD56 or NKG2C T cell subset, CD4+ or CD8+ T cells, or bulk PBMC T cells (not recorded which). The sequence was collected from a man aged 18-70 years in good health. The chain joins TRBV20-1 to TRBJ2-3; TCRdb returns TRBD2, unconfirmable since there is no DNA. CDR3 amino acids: CSARAGGGSDTQYF.